This TCR beta chain was profiled in a study of shared clonotypes between healthy human individuals (TCRdb year 2020). In terms of the full investigation: The cohort included a few men and a couple of women between 18 and 49 years of age. Blood TCR repertoires of five healthy adults were deeply sequenced to estimate repertoire size and the extent of clonotype sharing between individuals. To increase sequencing depth and limit assay-specific biases, TCR repertoire library preparation and sequencing were carried out by different laboratories using diverse techniques. Between about 0.85 and 8.9 billion PBMCs per donor were obtained by leukapheresis.

This clone has more than one count but fewer than ten. This clone's antigen is unknown. Per-base quality was not reported, and no clone a single base away is much larger than it. From its cysteine to its phenylalanine, the CDR3 spans 16 amino acids. Of all the DNA, just the CDR3 is kept, 48 bases in frame from base 1. V is cut back by 3 bases and J by 3 bases, with 12 bases in the junction unmatched. CDR1 and CDR2 (SGDLS, YYNGEE) derive from the germline V gene. General conclusions and limits of the study: Pairwise subsampling led to the expectation that sequencing depth would affect the degree of clonotype sharing among donors. Sampling was limited to blood, and TCR repertoires in tissue likely differ from TCR repertoires in blood. The small number of donors limited the genetic and exposure-history diversity represented.

Using the deep immunoSEQ assay, multiplex PCR amplified TCR CDR3 regions from genomic DNA. Extracted genomic DNA from each cell subset was distributed evenly across all wells of several immunoSEQ 96-well plates, and each plate was treated as a replicate. For unsorted PBMC, each replicate PCR was loaded with approximately 330 ng genomic DNA, equivalent to approximately 33,000 T cell genomes. Ten immunoSEQ deep assay plates were used to sequence unsorted PBMC genomic DNA. Purified libraries were measured with a Qubit 3.0 fluorometer, size-checked on a Bioanalyzer 2100, and measured again with the KAPA Library Quantification kit. Each immunoSEQ 96-well plate was sequenced on its own single-read 150-cycle Illumina NextSeq 550 flow cell. The paper's processing steps were these. Because only junctional sequences without quality scores were contained in the immunoSEQ output, filtering matching that applied to full-length reads could not be performed. To assign V/J genes and CDR3, sequences were annotated using PyIR, a Python wrapper for IgBLAST v1.9, with IMGT germline references. Any read was removed if the V/J assignment was weak (E-value above 1e-6), the CDR3 was missing, or the read contained stop codons, out-of-frame junctions, or ambiguous translated residues. V3J clonotypes were defined by identical inferred V gene, J gene, and CDR3 amino acid sequence. To compute the percentage overlap between repertoires, the number of shared unique clonotypes was divided by the size of the smaller repertoire. RTK rarefaction, the Chao1 estimator, and Recon v2.1 estimates of unobserved clonotypes were used to assess repertoire richness. TCRdb re-hosts the immuneACCESS table, in-frame sequences only. Its copies lack some clones; in the studies checked, an unresolved V gene accounts for under half of them, and the cause for the rest is not known. D and trimming were read from the DNA, whereas the V and J calls and clone size are those reported in that table. Here the sample has about 490,000 clones; around 80% occur a single time. The biggest ten clones account for 10% to 15% of the sample.

The donors were healthy, HIV-negative adults with no recently reported acute infections or vaccinations. Only Caucasian adults living in Nashville, Tennessee, USA were represented among the donors. In the unsorted samples, roughly 90 million PBMCs were counted, and genomic DNA was extracted using the QIAamp DNA Blood Mini kit. Blood was obtained by leukapheresis, after which PBMCs were separated by Ficoll-Histopaque density gradient centrifugation and cryopreserved in liquid nitrogen vapor phase. The TCR was taken from a woman aged 40 to 50 in good health. Some clones in this sample may be carry-over from other donors' samples. The sequence links TRBV9 to TRBJ2-7, and 7 junction bases match TRBD2. The sample consisted of PBMCs. The CDR3 protein is CASSASYSGTHYEQYF. The nucleotide sequence reads as follows: TGTGCCAGCAGCGCCTCGTACAGCGGGACTCACTACGAGCAGTACTTC.